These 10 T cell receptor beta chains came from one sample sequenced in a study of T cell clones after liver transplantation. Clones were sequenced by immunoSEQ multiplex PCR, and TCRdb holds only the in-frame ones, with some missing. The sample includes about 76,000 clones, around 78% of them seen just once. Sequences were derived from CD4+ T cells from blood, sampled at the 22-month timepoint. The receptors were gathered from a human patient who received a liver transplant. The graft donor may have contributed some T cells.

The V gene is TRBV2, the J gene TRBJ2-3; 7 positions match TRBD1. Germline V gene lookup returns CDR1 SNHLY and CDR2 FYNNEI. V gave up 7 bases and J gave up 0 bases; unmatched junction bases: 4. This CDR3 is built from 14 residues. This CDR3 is CASNWDSSTDTQYF. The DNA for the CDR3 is TGTGCCAGCAATTGGGACAGCAGCACAGATACGCAGTATTTT.

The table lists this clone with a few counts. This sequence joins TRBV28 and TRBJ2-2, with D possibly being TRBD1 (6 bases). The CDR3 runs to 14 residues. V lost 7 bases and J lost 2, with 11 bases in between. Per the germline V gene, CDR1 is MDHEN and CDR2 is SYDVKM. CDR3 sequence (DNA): TGTGCCAGCACAGGGGCTACCAACACCGGGGAGCTGTTTTTT. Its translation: CASTGATNTGELFF.

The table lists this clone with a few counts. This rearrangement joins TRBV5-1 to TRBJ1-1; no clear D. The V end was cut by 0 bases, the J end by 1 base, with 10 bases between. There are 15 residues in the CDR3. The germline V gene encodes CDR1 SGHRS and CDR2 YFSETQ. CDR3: CASSLGADPNTEAFF. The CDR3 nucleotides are TGCGCCAGCAGCTTGGGGGCCGACCCGAACACTGAAGCTTTCTTT.

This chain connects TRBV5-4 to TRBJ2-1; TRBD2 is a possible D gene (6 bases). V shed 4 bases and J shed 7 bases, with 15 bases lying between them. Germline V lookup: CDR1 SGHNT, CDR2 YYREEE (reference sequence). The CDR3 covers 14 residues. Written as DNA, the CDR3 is TGTGCCAGCAGCAGCATGGGACTGCAAAATGAGCAGTTCTTC. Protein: CASSSMGLQNEQFF.

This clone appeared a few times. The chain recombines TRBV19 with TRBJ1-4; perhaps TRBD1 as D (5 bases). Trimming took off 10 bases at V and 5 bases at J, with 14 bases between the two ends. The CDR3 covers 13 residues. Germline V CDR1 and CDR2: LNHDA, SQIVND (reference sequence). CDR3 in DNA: TGTGCCACTCGGGGGTCAGTCAATGAAAAACTGTTTTTT. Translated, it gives CATRGSVNEKLFF.

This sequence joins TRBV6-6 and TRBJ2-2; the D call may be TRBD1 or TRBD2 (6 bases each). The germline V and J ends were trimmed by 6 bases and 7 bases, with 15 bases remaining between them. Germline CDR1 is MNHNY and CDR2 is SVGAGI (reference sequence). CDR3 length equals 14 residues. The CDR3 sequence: CASRGGTRHGELFF. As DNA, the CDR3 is TGTGCCAGCAGAGGGGGGACCCGCCACGGGGAGCTGTTTTTT.

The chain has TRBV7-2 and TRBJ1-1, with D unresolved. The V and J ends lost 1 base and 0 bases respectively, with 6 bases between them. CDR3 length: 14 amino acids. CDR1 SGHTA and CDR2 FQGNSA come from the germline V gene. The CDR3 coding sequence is TGTGCCAGCAGCTTAGTCTTAGTGAACACTGAAGCTTTCTTT. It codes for CASSLVLVNTEAFF. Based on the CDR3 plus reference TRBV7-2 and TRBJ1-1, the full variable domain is GAGVSQSPSNKVTEKGKDVELRCDPISGHTALYWYRQSLGQGLEFLIYFQGNSAPDKSGLPSDRFSAERTGGSVSTLTIQRTQQEDSAVYLCASSLVLVNTEAFFGQGTRLTVV.

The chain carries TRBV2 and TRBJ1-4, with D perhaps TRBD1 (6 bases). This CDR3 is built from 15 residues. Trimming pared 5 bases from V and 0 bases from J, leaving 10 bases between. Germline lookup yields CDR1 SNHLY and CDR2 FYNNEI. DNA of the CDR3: TGTGCCAGCAGTCGGACAGATTCAACTAATGAAAAACTGTTTTTT. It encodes CASSRTDSTNEKLFF.

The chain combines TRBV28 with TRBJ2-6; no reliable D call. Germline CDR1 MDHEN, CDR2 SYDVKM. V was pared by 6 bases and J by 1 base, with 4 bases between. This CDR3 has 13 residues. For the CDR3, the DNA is TGTGCCAGCAGCCGTTCTGGGGCCAACGTCCTGACTTTC. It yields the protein CASSRSGANVLTF. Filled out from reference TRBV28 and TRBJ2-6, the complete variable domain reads DVKVTQSSRYLVKRTGEKVFLECVQDMDHENMFWYRQDPGLGLRLIYFSYDVKMKEKGDIPEGYSVSREKKERFSLILESASTNQTSMYLCASSRSGANVLTFGAGSRLTVL.

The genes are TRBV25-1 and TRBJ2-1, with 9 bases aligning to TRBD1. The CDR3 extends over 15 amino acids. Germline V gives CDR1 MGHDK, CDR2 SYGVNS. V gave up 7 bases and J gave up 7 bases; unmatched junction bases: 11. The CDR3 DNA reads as TGTGCCAGCACCCCCCGCGGGACAGGGCGGAATGAGCAGTTCTTC. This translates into CASTPRGTGRNEQFF.